The entry below describes one T cell receptor beta chain. Its specificity is unknown. Regarding time point: baseline pretreatment blood. Treatment here: 15 Gy SBRT to primary tumor, nephrectomy 4 weeks later. Blood was sampled at baseline, 2 weeks and 4 weeks after SBRT. The data derive from a study of radiation and T cells in renal cell carcinoma. Study-wide results and caveats: From baseline, blood top tumor clonotypes peaked at 2 weeks post-radiation.

Profiled with immunoSEQ multiplex PCR; TCRdb holds only in-frame clones, not every one. The sample carries approximately 140,000 clones, approximately 90% recorded once. The sequence derives from a woman in her seventies with renal cell carcinoma. The sequenced sample was blood, obtained from a patient whose treatment included radiotherapy and nephrectomy.

The CDR3 nucleotides are TGCGCCAGCAGGTACAGGGGTGAGAACGAGCAGTACTTC. Its translation is CASRYRGENEQYF. The rearrangement uses TRBV5-1 and TRBJ2-7; 7 nucleotides line up with TRBD1. CDR3 size: 13 residues. With V trimmed by 5 bases and J by 5 bases, 7 bases remained unmatched. Germline values: CDR1 SGHRS, CDR2 YFSETQ.